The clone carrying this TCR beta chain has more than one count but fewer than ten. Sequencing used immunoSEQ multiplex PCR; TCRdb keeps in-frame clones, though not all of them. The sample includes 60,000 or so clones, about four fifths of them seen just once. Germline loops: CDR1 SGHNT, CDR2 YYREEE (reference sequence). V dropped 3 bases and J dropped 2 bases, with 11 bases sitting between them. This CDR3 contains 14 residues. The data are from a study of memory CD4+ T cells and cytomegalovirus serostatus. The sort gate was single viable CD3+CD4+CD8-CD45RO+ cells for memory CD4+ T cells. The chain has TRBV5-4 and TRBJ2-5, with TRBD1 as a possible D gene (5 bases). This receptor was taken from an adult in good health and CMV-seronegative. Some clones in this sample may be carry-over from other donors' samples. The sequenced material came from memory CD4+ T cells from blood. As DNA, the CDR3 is TGTGCCAGCAGCTCTAAGACAGTACAAGAGACCCAGTACTTC. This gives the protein CASSSKTVQETQYF.